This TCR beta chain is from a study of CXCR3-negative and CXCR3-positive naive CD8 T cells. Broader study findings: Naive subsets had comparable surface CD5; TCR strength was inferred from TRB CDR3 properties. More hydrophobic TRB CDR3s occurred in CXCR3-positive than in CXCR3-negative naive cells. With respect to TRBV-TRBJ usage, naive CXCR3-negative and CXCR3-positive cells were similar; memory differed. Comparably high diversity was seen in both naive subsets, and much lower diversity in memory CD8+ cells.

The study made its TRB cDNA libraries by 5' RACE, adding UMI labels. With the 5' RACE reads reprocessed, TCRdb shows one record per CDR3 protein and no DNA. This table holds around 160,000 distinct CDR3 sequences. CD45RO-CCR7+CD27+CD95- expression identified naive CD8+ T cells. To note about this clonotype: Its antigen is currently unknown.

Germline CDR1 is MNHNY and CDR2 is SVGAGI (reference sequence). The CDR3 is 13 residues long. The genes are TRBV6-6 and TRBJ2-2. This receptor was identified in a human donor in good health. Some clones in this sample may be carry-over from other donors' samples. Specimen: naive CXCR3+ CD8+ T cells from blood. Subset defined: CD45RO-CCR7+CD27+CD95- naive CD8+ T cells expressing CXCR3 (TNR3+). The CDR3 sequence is CASSYPLTGELFF.